The 25 T cell receptor beta chains below all came from one sample that was sequenced in a study of post-analysis software for immune sequencing data. Unique molecular identifiers were carried by the TCR beta cDNA libraries. MiXCR was run by TCRdb on the PCR reads, yielding one entry per CDR3 protein. The data show hundreds of thousands of distinct CDR3 sequences, with 25% to 30% seen just once and around 0.56% held by the top ten. Study results and caveats: Among four to six TRBV segments more frequent in patients than controls were TRBV5-6, TRBV5-1 and TRBV20-1.

Their recognized antigens are unknown. Sequencing used blood. The receptors originated from a girl between 10 and 17 years old with multiple sclerosis.

This clonotype was observed a few times. The chain recombines TRBV27 with TRBJ2-1; perhaps TRBD1 as D (5 bases). Germline CDR1 and CDR2: MNHEY and SMNVEV (reference sequence). V dropped 2 bases and J dropped 8 bases, with 13 bases sitting between them. This CDR3 region has 14 residues. The CDR3 DNA is TGTGCCAGCAGTTTACTTGGCAGGGTGGATGAGCAGTTCTTC. Protein product: CASSLLGRVDEQFF.

The V and J genes are TRBV5-1 and TRBJ1-1; the D gene is possibly TRBD1 (5 bases). CDR1 SGHRS and CDR2 YFSETQ come from the germline V gene. Trimming pared 4 bases from V and 8 bases from J, leaving 12 bases between. CDR3 length: 12 amino acids. The CDR3 DNA sequence: TGCGCCAGCAGCGCCGGGACTCGAGAAGCTTTCTTT. Its protein product is CASSAGTREAFF. The complete variable domain, with remaining parts taken from reference TRBV5-1 and TRBJ1-1, reads KAGVTQTPRYLIKTRGQQVTLSCSPISGHRSVSWYQQTPGQGLQFLFEYFSETQRNKGNFPGRFSGRQFSNSRSEMNVSTLELGDSALYLCASSAGTREAFFGQGTRLTVV.

The V gene is TRBV7-9, the J gene TRBJ2-1; a weak D match, TRBD2 (7 bases). The CDR3 extends over 13 amino acids. Germline values: CDR1 SEHNR, CDR2 FQNEAQ (reference sequence). V lost 4 bases, J lost 9 bases, and 13 bases lay in between. The CDR3 bases are TGTGCCAGCAGCTCGACGGGGGGCTTTGAGCAGTTCTTC. It is translated as CASSSTGGFEQFF.

This clonotype was observed a handful of times. The chain uses TRBV28 and TRBJ2-3; TRBD1 matches 7 bases. The CDR3 totals 14 residues. Per germline, CDR1 MDHEN and CDR2 SYDVKM. Trimming at V came to 7 bases and at J to 1 base, leaving 5 bases not matched to a gene. CDR3 amino acids: CASTFGQGTDTQYF. The CDR3 DNA follows: TGTGCCAGCACGTTCGGACAGGGCACAGATACGCAGTATTTT.

Concerning this clonotype: A read error is possible here, since a much larger clone lies one base away. The chain is built from TRBV7-9 and TRBJ2-7, with 8 bases fitting TRBD1. Germline trimming cut 5 bases from V and 7 bases from J; bases unmatched to any gene: 13. Per the germline V gene, CDR1 is SEHNR and CDR2 is FQNEAQ (reference sequence). This CDR3 has 15 amino acids. In DNA, the CDR3 is TGTGCCAGCAGCGCCCGGGACAGGAGGGCTAATGAGCAGTACTTC. This sequence encodes CASSARDRRANEQYF. The full variable domain, with the rest looked up from reference TRBV7-9 and TRBJ2-7, is DTGVSQNPRHKITKRGQNVTFRCDPISEHNRLYWYRQTLGQGPEFLTYFQNEAQLEKSRLLSDRFSAERPKGSFSTLEIQRTEQGDSAMYLCASSARDRRANEQYFGPGTRLTVT.

In its sample, this clonotype was seen a few times. This rearrangement joins TRBV20-1 to TRBJ2-5; D is possibly TRBD2 (5 bases). The J call may be incorrect, as the DNA end agrees better with TRBJ2-7. The germline V gene has CDR1 DFQATT and CDR2 SNEGSKA (reference sequence). CDR3 length equals 13 residues. This CDR3 reads CSATEGWAVEQYF. CDR3 nucleotides: TGCAGTGCCACAGAGGGATGGGCGGTCGAGCAGTACTTC.

For this clonotype: Just one base apart from a much larger clone, this may be a read error. The chain combines TRBV6-6 with TRBJ2-1; D uncertain. V shed 6 bases and J shed 5 bases, with 5 bases lying between them. CDR3 size: 11 residues. CDR1 and CDR2 from the germline V gene are MNHNY and SVGAGI (reference sequence). CDR3 nucleotides: TGTGCCAGCAGCATCGACAATGAGCAGTTCTTC. It encodes CASSIDNEQFF.

This clonotype was counted a few times. The chain has TRBV28 and TRBJ2-7, with 8 bases matching TRBD2. Per the germline V gene, CDR1 is MDHEN and CDR2 is SYDVKM. This CDR3 spans 14 amino acids. V trimming: 7 bases; J trimming: 4 bases; junction bases outside the gene matches: 9. CDR3 region: CASTAAGGKYEQYF. CDR3 DNA: TGTGCCAGCACCGCGGCGGGGGGCAAGTACGAGCAGTACTTC.

The genes are TRBV20-1 and TRBJ2-3; no clear D gene. Trimming cost V 3 bases and J 0 bases, with 16 bases left between them. This CDR3 region has 16 residues. Germline V gives CDR1 DFQATT, CDR2 SNEGSKA (reference sequence). The CDR3, as DNA: TGCAGTGCTAGCCCCCCCCTACACACTAGCACAGATACGCAGTATTTT. This codes for CSASPPLHTSTDTQYF.

The rearrangement links TRBV5-1 to TRBJ1-6; D unclear. V was pared by 2 bases and J by 9 bases, with 9 bases between. This CDR3 has 13 amino acids. CDR1 and CDR2 from the germline V gene are SGHRS and YFSETQ. CDR3 residues: CASSFRECSPLHF. CDR3 nucleotide sequence: TGCGCCAGCAGCTTCCGTGAGTGTTCACCCCTCCACTTT.

This clonotype was seen a handful of times. The chain couples TRBV20-1 to TRBJ1-2; 7 positions match TRBD1. Germline CDR1 reads DFQATT; CDR2 reads SNEGSKA (reference sequence). CDR3 length equals 18 residues. V gave up 1 base and J gave up 1 base; unmatched junction bases: 15. The CDR3 loop is CSARAPYPTGTVNYGYTF. The CDR3 nucleotides read TGCAGTGCTAGAGCTCCGTATCCAACCGGGACAGTTAACTATGGCTACACCTTC.

The gene calls are TRBV20-1 and TRBJ2-3; D gene unclear. CDR3 length: 13 amino acids. Germline CDR1 and CDR2: DFQATT and SNEGSKA (reference sequence). Trimming pared 6 bases from V and 4 bases from J, leaving 14 bases between. The CDR3 DNA is TGCAGTGCCCTTTTGGTGAGCCCAGATACGCAGTATTTT. It translates to CSALLVSPDTQYF.

This clonotype showed up just a few times. V gene TRBV18 combines with J gene TRBJ2-5, with a weak D call TRBD1 (5 bases). The CDR3 extends over 14 amino acids. Between the trimmed V and J ends, which lost 3 bases and 0 bases, there was a span of 8 bases. Per the germline V gene, CDR1 is KGHSH and CDR2 is LQKENI. CDR3 region: CASSPQGYQETQYF. CDR3 DNA sequence: TGTGCCAGCTCACCCCAGGGATACCAAGAGACCCAGTACTTC.

This clonotype was seen more than once but under ten times. V is TRBV24-1 and J is TRBJ2-3; no clear D gene. Trimming removed 4 bases from V and 6 bases from J, with 10 bases in between. The V gene's germline CDR1 is KGHDR and CDR2 SFDVKD. There are 13 residues in the CDR3. CDR3: CATSEGNWDTQYF. CDR3 bases: TGTGCCACCAGTGAGGGGAATTGGGATACGCAGTATTTT.

The chain recombines TRBV7-6 with TRBJ2-1; perhaps TRBD2 as D (7 bases). V lost 2 bases and J lost 8, with 22 bases in between. The germline V gene has CDR1 SGHVS and CDR2 FNYEAQ. There are 17 residues in the CDR3. CDR3 amino acids: CASSLPLRGRGSYEQFF. CDR3 nucleotides: TGTGCCAGCAGCTTACCTTTGCGGGGGCGGGGGTCATATGAGCAGTTCTTC.

The chain combines TRBV20-1 with TRBJ2-1, with a weak D call TRBD2 (6 bases). This CDR3 has 14 residues. V lost 6 bases, J lost 7 bases, and 19 bases lay in between. Germline CDR1 and CDR2: DFQATT and SNEGSKA (reference sequence). DNA for the CDR3: TGCAGTGCCACACCAGCGGAGGGGAGAAATGAGCAGTTCTTC. This codes for CSATPAEGRNEQFF.

This rearrangement joins TRBV2 to TRBJ2-3; TRBD1 matches at 8 bases. The CDR3 has 14 residues. In germline, CDR1 is SNHLY, CDR2 FYNNEI. Germline trimming cut 10 bases from V and 6 bases from J; bases unmatched to any gene: 12. The CDR3 spells CAKTGQGSRDTQYF. The DNA for the CDR3 is TGTGCCAAGACTGGACAGGGATCGCGGGATACGCAGTATTTT.

This clonotype was counted a single time. The chain is built from TRBV6-6 and TRBJ2-3, with unresolved D. V lost 6 bases and J lost 1, with 17 bases in between. This CDR3 contains 16 residues. Germline V gene lookup returns CDR1 MNHNY and CDR2 SVGAGI (reference sequence). The CDR3 loop is CASRPLGSIRTDTQYF. The DNA of the CDR3 is TGTGCCAGCAGGCCCTTGGGCAGCATTCGCACAGATACGCAGTATTTT.

This chain links TRBV7-2 with TRBJ1-1; 7 bases match TRBD1. Germline CDR1 reads SGHTA; CDR2 reads FQGNSA. The CDR3 is 17 amino acids. V was pared by 1 base and J by 1 base, with 9 bases of the junction left unmatched. As DNA, the CDR3 is TGTGCCAGCAGCTTAGTAAGGACGGGACAGACGAACACTGAAGCTTTCTTT. Protein product: CASSLVRTGQTNTEAFF. Full variable domain (remainder filled in from reference TRBV7-2 and TRBJ1-1): GAGVSQSPSNKVTEKGKDVELRCDPISGHTALYWYRQSLGQGLEFLIYFQGNSAPDKSGLPSDRFSAERTGGSVSTLTIQRTQQEDSAVYLCASSLVRTGQTNTEAFFGQGTRLTVV.

A single count supports this clonotype. The chain has TRBV20-1 and TRBJ1-1, with no clear D. V was pared by 0 bases and J by 0 bases, with 23 bases between. Germline V gene sequence: CDR1 DFQATT, CDR2 SNEGSKA (reference sequence). This CDR3 comprises 19 residues. In DNA form, the CDR3 reads TGCAGTGCTAGAGATCTCTTCCAGGCTCTAAAAAATATGAACACTGAAGCTTTCTTT. As protein: CSARDLFQALKNMNTEAFF.

This clonotype came up a few times. DNA for the CDR3: TGCAGTGCTACAGGGAATAATGGGGAGACCCAGTACTTC. This codes for CSATGNNGETQYF. V and J are TRBV20-1 and TRBJ2-5; D is perhaps TRBD1 (5 bases). Trimming took off 4 bases at V and 5 bases at J, with 14 bases between the two ends. In germline, CDR1 is DFQATT, CDR2 SNEGSKA (reference sequence). The CDR3 runs 13 residues.

The V gene is TRBV20-1, the J gene TRBJ1-5; D gene ambiguous. V was trimmed by 0 bases and J by 3 bases, leaving 12 bases between them. The CDR3 has 15 residues. The germline CDR1 and CDR2 sequences are DFQATT and SNEGSKA (reference sequence). The chain's CDR3 is CSARDRRKLNQPQHF. The CDR3 DNA follows: TGCAGTGCTAGAGATCGCAGAAAGCTCAATCAGCCCCAGCATTTT.

V gene TRBV9 combines with J gene TRBJ1-5; tentatively, D is TRBD1 (6 bases). Trimming pared 3 bases from V and 1 base from J, leaving 11 bases between. Per the germline V gene, CDR1 is SGDLS and CDR2 is YYNGEE. This CDR3 has 15 amino acids. The CDR3 nucleotides are TGTGCCAGCAGCGAGGGGGTTTGGAGCAATCAGCCCCAGCATTTT. Translating gives CASSEGVWSNQPQHF. The full variable domain, rest sourced from reference TRBV9 and TRBJ1-5, is DSGVTQTPKHLITATGQRVTLRCSPRSGDLSVYWYQQSLDQGLQFLIQYYNGEERAKGNILERFSAQQFPDLHSELNLSSLELGDSALYFCASSEGVWSNQPQHFGDGTRLSIL.

This clonotype showed up just a few times. The chain combines TRBV4-3 with TRBJ2-3, with 9 bases identical to TRBD1. The V segment lost 3 bases and the J segment 10 bases; nucleotides outside the gene matches: 5. Germline V gene lookup returns CDR1 LGHNA and CDR2 YSLEER. CDR3 length equals 13 residues. The DNA for the CDR3 is TGCGCCAGCAGCCAGGGACAGGGTTTTGCGCAGTATTTT. As protein: CASSQGQGFAQYF.

This clonotype occurred a few times. The chain couples TRBV7-2 to TRBJ1-1; 7 bases are a match to TRBD1. Germline V lookup: CDR1 SGHTA, CDR2 FQGNSA. The trim removed 2 bases at V and 4 bases at J, leaving 4 bases unmatched. The CDR3 runs 14 residues. DNA for the CDR3: TGTGCCAGCAGCTTACAACAGGGGAGCACTGAAGCTTTCTTT. Amino acid sequence: CASSLQQGSTEAFF. The full variable domain, completed using reference TRBV7-2 and TRBJ1-1, is GAGVSQSPSNKVTEKGKDVELRCDPISGHTALYWYRQSLGQGLEFLIYFQGNSAPDKSGLPSDRFSAERTGGSVSTLTIQRTQQEDSAVYLCASSLQQGSTEAFFGQGTRLTVV.